The sequence of this T cell receptor (beta chain) was determined in a study of cytomegalovirus exposure and HLA in healthy donors. From germline, CDR1 is GTSNPN and CDR2 SVGIG (reference sequence). This CDR3 is 15 amino acids long. The ends lost 4 bases at V and 10 bases at J; junction bases unmatched: 12. With respect to this clone: Its antigen is not identified.

Findings of the study overall: TCR beta V- and J-gene trimming was later associated with a missense DCLRE1C variant. The study assumed roughly uniform donor sequencing depth for presence/absence analyses. There were several of the most significant clusters that appeared linked to common viral pathogens in a later analysis. In an earlier analysis, about 87% or about 30%: the productive usage of most TCR beta V segments.

The PCR was carried out with 60 Vbeta primers and 13 Jbeta primers. Assay: immunoSEQ multiplex PCR; the TCRdb copy retains only in-frame clones and omits some. This sample has 140,000 to 150,000 clones, with roughly 80% found just once. The specimen sequenced was PBMCs. The chain couples TRBV30 to TRBJ1-6, with 8 bases matching TRBD1. The receptor's source is a woman aged 40 to 55 in good health and CMV-seronegative. The CDR3 region is CAWIPRDRLESPLHF. In DNA form, the CDR3 reads TGTGCCTGGATTCCCCGGGACAGGCTAGAGTCACCCCTCCACTTT. The whole variable domain, remainder taken from reference TRBV30 and TRBJ1-6, is SQTIHQWPATLVQPVGSPLSLECTVEGTSNPNLYWYRQAAGRGLQLLFYSVGIGQISSEVPQNLSASRPQDRQFILSSKKLLLSDSGFYLCAWIPRDRLESPLHFGNGTRLTVT.